This T cell receptor (beta chain) was sequenced in a study of T-cell memory formation after mild COVID-19. Study findings and constraints: Some responding clones appeared in pre-infection memory, suggesting cross-reactive memory joined.

TCRdb itself ran the 5' RACE reads through MiXCR, one entry per CDR3 protein. The table includes around 300,000 distinct CDR3 sequences, around an eighth detected once. This clonotype was counted a few times. What it binds is not known. A clone one base away is much larger, so this may be a read error. Looked up from germline, CDR1 is SGHNT and CDR2 is YYREEE (reference sequence). CDR3 length: 12 amino acids. This TCR was sampled from a man aged 18 to 29 who had mild COVID-19 (a few samples of this study predate the infection). Cell type and time point are not known. Sequencing was done on a sample of PBMCs or a T cell subset sorted from them (not recorded which). This chain joins TRBV5-4 and TRBJ2-7; unclear D gene. CDR3 sequence reads: CASSLIGTEHYF. As DNA, the CDR3 is TGTGCCAGCAGCTTGATAGGAACCGAGCATTACTTC. The full variable domain, with the rest looked up from reference TRBV5-4 and TRBJ2-7, is ETGVTQSPTHLIKTRGQQVTLRCSSQSGHNTVSWYQQALGQGPQFIFQYYREEENGRGNFPPRFSGLQFPNYSSELNVNALELDDSALYLCASSLIGTEHYFGPGTRLTVT.